This T cell receptor (beta chain) was captured by sequencing in a study of blood T cell repertoires in COVID-19. Study information: Acute-phase and convalescent COVID-19 samples originated in the United States, Italy and Spain. T cells, B-cell-depleted T cells, or PBMCs provided the cDNA or gDNA that served as material.

This table comes from immunoSEQ multiplex PCR, and its TCRdb copy is limited to in-frame clones, with some not included. This sample has about 72,000 clones, with about 90% found just once. V dropped 4 bases and J dropped 6 bases, with 17 bases sitting between them. Germline V gene sequence: CDR1 SGHTA, CDR2 FQGNSA. CDR3 size: 15 residues. This clonotype originated in a human donor in a cohort sampled during active COVID-19. The rearrangement uses TRBV7-2 and TRBJ2-3; D is uncertain. The source material was peripheral blood. Here the CDR3 reads CASSSRRWSPDTQYF. The CDR3 DNA sequence: TGTGCCAGCAGCTCCCGTAGGTGGAGTCCCGATACGCAGTATTTT.